These 17 T cell receptor beta chains came from one sample sequenced in a study of shared T cell receptors in the human thymus. This table comes from immunoSEQ multiplex PCR, and its TCRdb copy is limited to in-frame clones, with some not included. The sample carries about 660,000 clones, 87% recorded once. A further study also used this sample, focusing on human thymus T cells.

Source material: thymocytes. These receptors came from a boy less than two years old with a congenital heart defect.

V is TRBV5-5 and J is TRBJ2-1, with 10 bases matching TRBD2. Losses at the gene ends were 2 bases for V and 8 bases for J; bases not matched to a gene: 19. The CDR3 has 19 amino acids. The germline V gene encodes CDR1 SGHKS and CDR2 YYEKEE (reference sequence). The CDR3 coding sequence is TGTGCCAGCAGCTTTCTCGTGATAGCGGGGGGCCGACCCAGCGATGAGCAGTTCTTC. It translates to CASSFLVIAGGRPSDEQFF.

In its sample, this clone was seen once. The genes are TRBV13 and TRBJ2-1, with 8 bases matching TRBD2. V lost 2 bases to trimming and J lost 7 bases; unmatched junction nucleotides: 13. In germline, CDR1 is PRHDT, CDR2 FYEKMQ (reference sequence). The CDR3 covers 17 residues. For the CDR3, the DNA is TGTGCCAGCAGCTTACCATCTCACAGCGGGAGCACGAATGAGCAGTTCTTC. Translated: CASSLPSHSGSTNEQFF.

V and J are TRBV6-4 and TRBJ2-2; TRBD2 aligns across 11 bases. This CDR3 is built from 18 residues. Trimming at V came to 5 bases and at J to 4 bases, leaving 12 bases not matched to a gene. The germline V gene has CDR1 MRHNA and CDR2 SNTAGT. The CDR3 here is CASSIQPGLAEATGELFF. CDR3 bases: TGTGCCAGCAGTATTCAACCGGGACTAGCGGAGGCCACCGGGGAGCTGTTTTTT.

The V and J genes are TRBV18 and TRBJ1-6; tentative D call: TRBD1 (6 bases). CDR1 is KGHSH and CDR2 is LQKENI in the germline V gene. The V end lost 3 bases, the J end lost 8 bases, and 23 bases lay between the germline ends. The CDR3 extends over 18 amino acids. The CDR3 DNA sequence: TGTGCCAGCTCACCGGGTAAACAGGGCGAGGGATTTGATTCACCCCTCCACTTT. It translates to CASSPGKQGEGFDSPLHF. The full variable domain, its missing parts supplied by reference TRBV18 and TRBJ1-6, is NAGVMQNPRHLVRRRGQEARLRCSPMKGHSHVYWYRQLPEEGLKFMVYLQKENIIDESGMPKERFSAEFPKEGPSILRIQQVVRGDSAAYFCASSPGKQGEGFDSPLHFGNGTRLTVT.

The chain recombines TRBV4-1 with TRBJ2-7; the D gene is possibly TRBD2 (7 bases). V was cut by 0 bases and J by 2 bases, with 14 bases left in between. Germline V gene lookup returns CDR1 MGHRA and CDR2 YSYEKL. The CDR3 length is 16 residues. The CDR3 DNA reads TGCGCCAGCAGCCAAGATGCGGGGGCCGCACCCTACGAGCAGTACTTC. Translated, it gives CASSQDAGAAPYEQYF.

The rearrangement uses TRBV5-8 and TRBJ2-3; no firm D call. The CDR3 covers 14 residues. The germline V gene encodes CDR1 SGHTS and CDR2 YDEGEE. Trimming left V 0 bases short and J 4 bases short, with 9 bases between. The CDR3 region has the DNA TGTGCCAGCAGCTTGGCTACTGAACCAGATACGCAGTATTTT. Translated: CASSLATEPDTQYF. Full variable domain (outside the CDR3, taken from reference TRBV5-8 and TRBJ2-3): EAGVTQSPTHLIKTRGQQATLRCSPISGHTSVYWYQQALGLGLQFLLWYDEGEERNRGNFPPRFSGRQFPNYSSELNVNALELEDSALYLCASSLATEPDTQYFGPGTRLTVL.

The chain couples TRBV28 to TRBJ2-7; TRBD1 might be the D (5 bases). Germline V gene lookup returns CDR1 MDHEN and CDR2 SYDVKM. Trimming stripped 3 bases from V and 4 bases from J, with 16 bases between. The CDR3 totals 15 residues. CDR3: CASSLDTLGKYEQYF. The CDR3 nucleotides are TGTGCCAGCAGTTTGGACACCCTGGGGAAGTACGAGCAGTACTTC. The full variable domain, in which reference TRBV28 and TRBJ2-7 provide the parts outside the CDR3, is DVKVTQSSRYLVKRTGEKVFLECVQDMDHENMFWYRQDPGLGLRLIYFSYDVKMKEKGDIPEGYSVSREKKERFSLILESASTNQTSMYLCASSLDTLGKYEQYFGPGTRLTVT.

The chain carries TRBV28 and TRBJ2-7; 10 positions match TRBD2. This CDR3 is built from 22 residues. Trimming at V came to 0 bases and at J to 0 bases, leaving 20 bases not matched to a gene. In germline, CDR1 is MDHEN, CDR2 SYDVKM. Written as DNA, the CDR3 is TGTGCCAGCAGTTTATGGCGGAACTCTAGCGGGAGCGGGCGTGATGGCTCCTACGAGCAGTACTTC. It translates to CASSLWRNSSGSGRDGSYEQYF.

The rearrangement joins TRBV5-6 to TRBJ2-3; 9 bases fit TRBD2. V shed 4 bases, J shed 2 bases, and the junction held 8 bases outside the gene matches. The CDR3 spans 16 residues. CDR1 SGHDT and CDR2 YYEEEE come from the germline V gene. The CDR3: CASSPGTSPPTDTQYF. The DNA for the CDR3 is TGTGCCAGCAGCCCTGGGACTAGCCCTCCCACAGATACGCAGTATTTT.

For the CDR3, the DNA is TGTGCCAGCAGTTTCGGTCGACAGGGCCGAAACACCATATATTTT. This translates into CASSFGRQGRNTIYF. The chain employs TRBV28 and TRBJ1-3; 7 bases are shared with TRBD1. The CDR3 totals 15 residues. Germline CDR1 MDHEN, CDR2 SYDVKM. V lost 3 bases to trimming and J lost 5 bases; unmatched junction nucleotides: 7.

V gene TRBV7-8 combines with J gene TRBJ1-2, with 10 nucleotides matching TRBD1. The CDR3 loop spans 16 amino acids. Germline V CDR1 and CDR2: SGHVS, FQNEAQ. J was trimmed by 3 bases and V by 5 bases; bases with no gene match: 9. CDR3 region: CASSPNPGTGDYGYTF. CDR3 in DNA: TGTGCCAGCAGCCCAAACCCCGGGACAGGGGACTATGGCTACACCTTC. Drawing the rest from reference TRBV7-8 and TRBJ1-2, the complete variable domain is GAGVSQSPRYKVAKRGQDVALRCDPISGHVSLFWYQQALGQGPEFLTYFQNEAQLDKSGLPSDRFFAERPEGSVSTLKIQRTQQEDSAVYLCASSPNPGTGDYGYTFGSGTRLTVV.

V usage is TRBV5-4 and J usage is TRBJ2-7, with 9 bases aligning to TRBD2. The CDR3 has 15 residues. The V gene end was trimmed by 4 bases and the J gene end by 7 bases; junction bases not matched to a gene: 12. Germline V gene sequence: CDR1 SGHNT, CDR2 YYREEE (reference sequence). This CDR3 is CASSGRSGGLVEQYF. CDR3 nucleotides: TGTGCCAGCAGCGGACGGAGCGGGGGGCTTGTTGAGCAGTACTTC.

The rearrangement links TRBV4-3 to TRBJ2-1; TRBD2 agrees at 15 bases. J was trimmed by 0 bases and V by 4 bases; bases with no gene match: 7. The CDR3 spans 19 residues. Germline CDR1 LGHNA, CDR2 YSLEER. The CDR3 reads CASSRAGLAGGSSYNEQFF. CDR3 bases: TGCGCCAGCAGCCGAGCGGGACTAGCGGGAGGCAGCTCCTACAATGAGCAGTTCTTC.

The chain has TRBV4-3 and TRBJ2-1; no clear D gene. The V end was cut by 3 bases, the J end by 10 bases, with 13 bases between. CDR3 length: 13 amino acids. The germline gives CDR1 LGHNA, CDR2 YSLEER. As DNA, the CDR3 is TGCGCCAGCAGCCATAAAGCCTGTCGGGAGCAGTTCTTC. Translated, it gives CASSHKACREQFF.

J is TRBJ2-3 and V is TRBV30, with 12 positions matching TRBD2. CDR1 GTSNPN and CDR2 SVGIG come from the germline V gene (reference sequence). The CDR3 sequence is 18 residues long. The V gene end was trimmed by 3 bases and the J gene end by 4 bases; junction bases not matched to a gene: 14. This chain's CDR3 is CAWRRLAGVFRSADTQYF. CDR3 bases: TGTGCCTGGAGGAGACTAGCGGGAGTGTTTCGTTCGGCAGATACGCAGTATTTT.

V is TRBV6-1 and J is TRBJ1-4, with 8 bases lining up with TRBD1. Unmatched junction bases numbered 11, after V lost 3 bases and J lost 11 bases. The CDR3 loop spans 15 amino acids. Germline V gene sequence: CDR1 MNHNS, CDR2 SASEGT. The CDR3 spells CASSDTGQEMRKLFF. The CDR3 DNA follows: TGTGCCAGCAGTGATACGGGACAGGAAATGAGGAAACTGTTTTTT.

The V and J genes are TRBV5-1 and TRBJ2-1; maybe TRBD2 (6 bases). V lost 0 bases and J lost 7, with 11 bases in between. The CDR3 is 14 amino acids. The germline CDR1 and CDR2 sequences are SGHRS and YFSETQ. The chain's CDR3 is CASSLDLGGNEQFF. DNA for the CDR3: TGCGCCAGCAGCTTGGATCTCGGAGGGAATGAGCAGTTCTTC.